Here is one T cell receptor (beta chain) with its context. The target antigen is unknown. The CDR3 runs 16 residues. Trimming removed 0 bases from V and 2 bases from J; junction bases left unmatched: 7. Germline V CDR1 and CDR2: LGHNA, YSLEER. The data originate from a study of cytomegalovirus exposure and HLA in healthy donors. With 60 Vbeta and 13 Jbeta primers, the PCR was carried out. Sequenced by immunoSEQ multiplex PCR; TCRdb stores in-frame clones only, minus some. The repertoire holds over 150,000 clones, with around four fifths as singletons. Findings of the study overall: Most TCR sequences showed up rarely, but some public TCRs showed up in many donors. A list of around 150 TCR beta chains associated with cytomegalovirus was given.

This clonotype was obtained from a boy between 2 and 10 years old in good health and CMV-seronegative. The source material was PBMCs. The chain couples TRBV4-3 to TRBJ2-7, with 7 positions matching TRBD2. The CDR3 region is CASSQEGRGGTYEQYF. Written as DNA, the CDR3 is TGCGCCAGCAGCCAAGAAGGGAGGGGAGGAACCTACGAGCAGTACTTC.